Presented here are 17 T cell receptor beta chains from one specimen sequenced in a study of cytomegalovirus exposure and HLA in healthy donors. The PCR used 60 Vbeta and 13 Jbeta primers. Measured with immunoSEQ multiplex PCR; TCRdb has only the in-frame clones, and not every one. This table has 110,000 or so clones, around 70% appearing once. Sequencing was performed on PBMCs. These receptors all stem from a woman between 40 and 50 years old in good health and CMV-seropositive.

This sequence joins TRBV10-3 and TRBJ1-3; TRBD1 matches 9 bases. The length of the CDR3 is 16 residues. Looked up from germline, CDR1 is ENHRY and CDR2 is SYGVKD. V trimming: 8 bases; J trimming: 0 bases; junction bases outside the gene matches: 8. The CDR3 here is CAIGDRESGSGNTIYF. In nucleotides, the CDR3 is TGTGCCATCGGGGACAGGGAGTCGGGCTCTGGAAACACCATATATTTT.

The gene calls are TRBV9 and TRBJ2-5; a weak D match, TRBD1 (5 bases). The better agreement between TRBJ2-7 and the DNA end casts doubt on the J call. CDR1 is SGDLS, CDR2 YYNGEE, per germline. The CDR3 spans 15 residues. The DNA of the CDR3 is TGTGCCAGCAGCGTAGGGGGCAGAGGCTCCTACGAGCAGTACTTC. Its protein product is CASSVGGRGSYEQYF.

This sequence joins TRBV7-2 and TRBJ2-7; D gene uncertain. This CDR3 spans 12 amino acids. Germline assignment: CDR1 SGHTA and CDR2 FQGNSA. V dropped 6 bases and J dropped 2 bases, with 8 bases sitting between them. In nucleotides, the CDR3 is TGTGCCAGCAGGTCTGGGCCCTACGAGCAGTACTTC. Protein sequence: CASRSGPYEQYF.

J is TRBJ2-6 and V is TRBV7-8; TRBD2 matches 7 bases. Germline lookup yields CDR1 SGHVS and CDR2 FQNEAQ. The trim removed 5 bases at V and 1 base at J, leaving 8 bases unmatched. The CDR3 consists of 17 residues. The CDR3 DNA reads as TGTGCCAGCAGCCCAGTTGGGGGGGGGTCTGGGGCCAACGTCCTGACTTTC. Protein product: CASSPVGGGSGANVLTF.

This chain uses TRBV5-1 with TRBJ2-1; 13 bases are shared with TRBD2. V dropped 0 bases and J dropped 8; count of bases not matched to a gene: 2. The CDR3 spans 15 residues. Germline-derived CDR1 and CDR2 are SGHRS and YFSETQ. DNA of the CDR3: TGCGCCAGCAGCTTGGGACTAGCGGGGGGCGATGAGCAGTTCTTC. Translated: CASSLGLAGGDEQFF.

This sequence joins TRBV6-1 and TRBJ1-1; maybe TRBD1 (5 bases). The V gene lost 2 bases and the J gene lost 3 bases, with 10 bases spanning the gap. Germline assignment: CDR1 MNHNS and CDR2 SASEGT. The CDR3 is made up of 14 amino acids. DNA for the CDR3: TGTGCCAGCAGTGAACGGGGGTCGGACACTGAAGCTTTCTTT. Translating it yields CASSERGSDTEAFF.

This chain uses TRBV7-6 with TRBJ2-1; 9 bases agree with TRBD2. Germline trimming cut 5 bases from V and 4 bases from J; bases unmatched to any gene: 18. CDR1 is SGHVS, CDR2 FNYEAQ, per germline. This CDR3 has 19 residues. CDR3 loop: CASSLNWGGGRALYNEQFF. The CDR3 coding sequence is TGTGCCAGCAGCCTTAATTGGGGGGGCGGGAGGGCCTTGTACAATGAGCAGTTCTTC.

The V gene is TRBV7-9, the J gene TRBJ1-1, with 9 bases identical to TRBD1. The CDR3 is 14 amino acids. The trim removed 4 bases at V and 4 bases at J, leaving 4 bases unmatched. CDR1 is SEHNR, CDR2 FQNEAQ, per germline (reference sequence). CDR3 DNA: TGTGCCAGCAGCTCACAGGGGGCAGGCACTGAAGCTTTCTTT. Translated, it gives CASSSQGAGTEAFF. The variable domain in full, with the rest retrieved from reference TRBV7-9 and TRBJ1-1, is DTGVSQNPRHKITKRGQNVTFRCDPISEHNRLYWYRQTLGQGPEFLTYFQNEAQLEKSRLLSDRFSAERPKGSFSTLEIQRTEQGDSAMYLCASSSQGAGTEAFFGQGTRLTVV.

The V and J genes are TRBV2 and TRBJ1-1; possible D gene TRBD1, 6 bases. The V and J ends lost 3 bases and 1 base respectively, with 9 bases between them. CDR3 length: 14 residues. Germline CDR1 and CDR2: SNHLY and FYNNEI. The CDR3 protein is CASSEQGQNTEAFF. The DNA of the CDR3 is TGTGCCAGCAGTGAGCAGGGACAGAACACTGAAGCTTTCTTT.

This sequence joins TRBV27 and TRBJ1-4; 10 bases align to TRBD1. Germline trimming cut 5 bases from V and 7 bases from J; bases unmatched to any gene: 4. The CDR3 runs to 14 residues. CDR1 MNHEY and CDR2 SMNVEV come from the germline V gene (reference sequence). The CDR3 reads CASSNRDRGEKLFF. In DNA form, the CDR3 reads TGTGCCAGCAGTAACCGGGACAGGGGTGAAAAACTGTTTTTT.

In its sample, this clone was seen once. Relative to the germline gene, one junction end is altered; a read error may explain this. The chain's CDR3 is CASSLQTGPGETQYF. CDR3 bases: TGTGCTAGCAGCTTACAGACAGGGCCAGGGGAGACCCAGTACTTC. The chain carries TRBV7-7 and TRBJ2-5; 7 positions match TRBD1. The CDR3 totals 15 residues. Germline CDR1 and CDR2: SSHAT and FNYEAQ (reference sequence). The full variable domain, in which reference TRBV7-7 and TRBJ2-5 provide the parts outside the CDR3, is GAGVSQSPRYKVTKRGQDVTLRCDPISSHATLYWYQQALGQGPEFLTYFNYEAQPDKSGLPSDRFSAERPEGSISTLTIQRTEQRDSAMYRCASSLQTGPGETQYFGPGTRLLVL.

V usage is TRBV6-5 and J usage is TRBJ1-6, with 9 bases that match TRBD1. From germline, CDR1 is MNHEY and CDR2 SVGAGI. Losses at the gene ends were 4 bases for V and 7 bases for J; bases not matched to a gene: 2. The CDR3 is 14 amino acids. CDR3 in amino acids: CASSWTGENSPLHF. The CDR3 DNA follows: TGTGCCAGCAGTTGGACAGGGGAGAATTCACCCCTCCACTTT.

The chain is built from TRBV5-1 and TRBJ2-5; TRBD2 agrees at 11 bases. Unmatched junction bases numbered 6, after V lost 0 bases and J lost 5 bases. Germline CDR1 SGHRS, CDR2 YFSETQ. This CDR3 region has 16 residues. The CDR3 loop reads CASSLGLAGGGETQYF. The DNA of the CDR3 is TGCGCCAGCAGCTTGGGCCTAGCGGGAGGTGGGGAGACCCAGTACTTC. Looking up the rest from reference TRBV5-1 and TRBJ2-5 gives the full variable domain: KAGVTQTPRYLIKTRGQQVTLSCSPISGHRSVSWYQQTPGQGLQFLFEYFSETQRNKGNFPGRFSGRQFSNSRSEMNVSTLELGDSALYLCASSLGLAGGGETQYFGPGTRLLVL.

A remark on this clone: The sample has other DNA sequences that encode this CDR3 too. The chain has TRBV5-1 and TRBJ2-1; 13 bases line up with TRBD2. V shed 2 bases and J 4 bases; nucleotides not matched to a gene: 3. Germline CDR1 and CDR2: SGHRS and YFSETQ. The CDR3 spans 16 residues. The CDR3 nucleotides are TGCGCCAGCAGCTTAGGACTAGCGGGGGATTACAATGAGCAGTTCTTC. Encoded protein: CASSLGLAGDYNEQFF. The complete variable domain, with remaining parts taken from reference TRBV5-1 and TRBJ2-1, reads KAGVTQTPRYLIKTRGQQVTLSCSPISGHRSVSWYQQTPGQGLQFLFEYFSETQRNKGNFPGRFSGRQFSNSRSEMNVSTLELGDSALYLCASSLGLAGDYNEQFFGPGTRLTVL.

This rearrangement joins TRBV6-6 to TRBJ1-1, with D perhaps TRBD1 (5 bases). The ends were cut back, 4 bases at V and 1 base at J, with 10 bases in the middle. Germline V lookup: CDR1 MNHNY, CDR2 SVGAGI (reference sequence). This CDR3 is built from 14 residues. The CDR3 nucleotides read TGTGCCAGCAGTTCCGCCGACAGGAACACTGAAGCTTTCTTT. Residues: CASSSADRNTEAFF.

The chain recombines TRBV21-1 with TRBJ1-6. TRBV21-1 constitutes a pseudogene. CDR3 length equals 20 residues. CDR3 nucleotides: TGTGCCAGCAGCAGGACACCGGGACTGACCGTGAATAGGGTAAATTCACCCCTCCACTTT. Translation gives CASSRTPGLTVNRVNSPLHF.

The chain recombines TRBV5-1 with TRBJ2-1, with 8 nucleotides matching TRBD1. Germline lookup yields CDR1 SGHRS and CDR2 YFSETQ. With 6 bases clipped from V and 5 bases from J, the junction kept 7 bases outside the gene matches. The CDR3 length is 14 residues. CDR3 in DNA: TGCGCCAGCAATTCCCACAGGGGGGACAATGAGCAGTTCTTC. Translated: CASNSHRGDNEQFF.